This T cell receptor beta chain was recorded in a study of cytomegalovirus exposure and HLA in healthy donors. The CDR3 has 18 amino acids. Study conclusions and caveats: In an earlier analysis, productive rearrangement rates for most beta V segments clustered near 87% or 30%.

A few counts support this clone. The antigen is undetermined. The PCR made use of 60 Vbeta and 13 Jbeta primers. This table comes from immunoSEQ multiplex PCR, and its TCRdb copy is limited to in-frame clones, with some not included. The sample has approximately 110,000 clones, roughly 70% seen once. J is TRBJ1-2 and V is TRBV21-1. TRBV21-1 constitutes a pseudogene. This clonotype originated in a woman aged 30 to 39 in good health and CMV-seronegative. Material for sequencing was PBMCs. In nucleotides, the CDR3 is TGTGCCAGCAGCAATGCCGGCAAGGGCGGGGAACATAACTATGGCTACACCTTC. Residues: CASSNAGKGGEHNYGYTF.